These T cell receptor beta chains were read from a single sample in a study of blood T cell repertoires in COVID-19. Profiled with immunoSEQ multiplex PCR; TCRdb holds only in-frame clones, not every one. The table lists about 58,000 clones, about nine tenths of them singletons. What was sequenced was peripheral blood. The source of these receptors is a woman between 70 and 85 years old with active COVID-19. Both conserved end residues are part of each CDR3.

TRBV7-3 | CASSSGQGETQYF
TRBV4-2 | CASSQGEADTQYF
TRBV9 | CASSPRRQDNYGYTF
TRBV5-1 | CASSLRVQETQYF
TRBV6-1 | CASSELQGEAYEQYF
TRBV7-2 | CASSLTGTSGSAEQYF
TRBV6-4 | CASSQTGGGELFF
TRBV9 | CASSPPGQRYGYTF
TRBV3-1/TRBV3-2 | CASSPSDTSNYGYTF
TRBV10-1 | CASSESERYNEQFF
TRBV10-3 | CAISEVGLEAFF
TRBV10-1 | CASNLLADYNEQFF
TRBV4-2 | CASSHPGLWEAEAFF
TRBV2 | CASSEEREAPYEQYF
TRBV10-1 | CASSASDPAFVNEQFF